Following are 22 T cell receptor beta chains from one sample sequenced in a study of CD8 T cells in ankylosing spondylitis. TCRdb processed the 5' RACE reads anew with MiXCR; each CDR3 protein has one entry. The sample holds roughly 220,000 distinct CDR3 sequences, about a sixth seen once. Their recognized antigens are unknown. General study findings and limits: Ankylosing spondylitis blood appeared to be characterized by a TCR beta motif of under 10 highly homologous variants.

Sequenced material: blood, either unsorted or a sorted T cell fraction (not recorded which). These receptors came from a male donor with ankylosing spondylitis.

This clonotype was seen repeatedly, ten times or more. J is TRBJ1-4 and V is TRBV28; TRBD1 is a possible D gene (5 bases). The CDR3 is 15 amino acids. V was shortened by 6 bases and J by 6 bases, with 17 bases between the two germline ends. The V gene's germline CDR1 is MDHEN and CDR2 SYDVKM. The CDR3 bases are TGTGCCAGCAGCACACAGGTCCCGCGGGATGAAAAACTGTTTTTT. It translates to CASSTQVPRDEKLFF. Variable domain in full (rest from reference TRBV28 and TRBJ1-4): DVKVTQSSRYLVKRTGEKVFLECVQDMDHENMFWYRQDPGLGLRLIYFSYDVKMKEKGDIPEGYSVSREKKERFSLILESASTNQTSMYLCASSTQVPRDEKLFFGSGTQLSVL.

This clonotype was detected many times. The chain has TRBV29-1 and TRBJ2-1, with TRBD2 matching 13 bases. Trimming removed 4 bases from V and 7 bases from J; junction bases left unmatched: 4. CDR1 and CDR2 from the germline V gene are SQVTM and ANQGSEA. The CDR3 length is 14 residues. CDR3: CSVGGLAGENEQFF. The CDR3 DNA reads TGCAGCGTTGGTGGACTAGCGGGAGAAAATGAGCAGTTCTTC.

The sample holds a few counts of this clonotype. The chain has TRBV5-1 and TRBJ1-1; D remains unclear. There are 14 residues in the CDR3. Trimming left V 2 bases short and J 0 bases short, with 8 bases between. CDR1 is SGHRS and CDR2 is YFSETQ in the germline V gene. This CDR3 reads CASSFLDMNTEAFF. The DNA of the CDR3 is TGCGCCAGCAGCTTCTTAGATATGAACACTGAAGCTTTCTTT.

This clonotype has a handful of counts. This chain connects TRBV11-1 to TRBJ2-1; D possibly corresponds to TRBD1 (5 bases). Germline V CDR1 and CDR2: SGHAT, FQDESV (reference sequence). Trimming pared 7 bases from V and 8 bases from J, leaving 15 bases between. The CDR3 is 13 residues long. The CDR3 reads CASMGPTLHEQFF. CDR3 DNA: TGTGCCAGCATGGGGCCGACCCTCCATGAGCAGTTCTTC.

At least ten counts were recorded for this clonotype. V usage is TRBV20-1 and J usage is TRBJ1-1; weak D call: TRBD1 (6 bases). Trimming cost V 0 bases and J 5 bases, with 16 bases left between them. Germline V gene lookup returns CDR1 DFQATT and CDR2 SNEGSKA (reference sequence). The CDR3 has 15 residues. CDR3: CSARDQEGGLTEAFF. The CDR3 region has the DNA TGCAGTGCTAGAGATCAGGAAGGGGGTTTGACTGAAGCTTTCTTT.

This clonotype has at least ten counts. This chain joins TRBV5-8 and TRBJ2-2, with 8 nucleotides matching TRBD1. Germline trimming cut 4 bases from V and 4 bases from J; bases unmatched to any gene: 9. Germline V gives CDR1 SGHTS, CDR2 YDEGEE. This CDR3 is 16 amino acids long. The CDR3 sequence is CASSKAGGLRTGELFF. The CDR3 nucleotides read TGTGCCAGCAGCAAGGCAGGGGGCCTTCGCACCGGGGAGCTGTTTTTT.

The rearrangement uses TRBV27 and TRBJ1-4; 9 bases map to TRBD1. Trimming removed 8 bases from V and 3 bases from J; junction bases left unmatched: 4. The CDR3 is made up of 14 amino acids. Germline assignment: CDR1 MNHEY and CDR2 SMNVEV (reference sequence). CDR3 DNA sequence: TGTGCCAGCGCCTACAGGGGGCCTAATGAAAAACTGTTTTTT. Translation: CASAYRGPNEKLFF.

The chain uses TRBV5-6 and TRBJ2-7, with 14 bases matching TRBD2. V was clipped by 4 bases and J by 3 bases; unmatched bases: 0. Germline CDR1 reads SGHDT; CDR2 reads YYEEEE. This CDR3 has 14 amino acids. The CDR3 DNA is TGTGCCAGCAGCGGGACTAGCGGGGGCTACGAGCAGTACTTC. This gives the protein CASSGTSGGYEQYF.

Worth noting for this clonotype: The junction does not match germline at one end; this may be a read error. J is TRBJ2-1 and V is TRBV5-1, with D unresolved. Germline CDR1 and CDR2: SGHRS and YFSETQ. CDR3 size: 11 residues. CDR3 nucleotides: TGCGCCAGCAGGTTGGGGATTGAGCAGTTCTTC. Encoded protein: CASRLGIEQFF.

V and J are TRBV18 and TRBJ2-1; TRBD2 matches 7 bases. V lost 0 bases to trimming and J lost 4 bases; unmatched junction nucleotides: 3. The CDR3 is 15 amino acids. Germline V gives CDR1 KGHSH, CDR2 LQKENI. The CDR3 bases are TGTGCCAGCTCACCACCGGCGGGGGTTTACAATGAGCAGTTCTTC. Translated: CASSPPAGVYNEQFF.

V and J are TRBV7-9 and TRBJ1-1; 8 bases align to TRBD1. The CDR3 consists of 15 residues. CDR1 and CDR2 (germline): SEHNR, FQNEAQ (reference sequence). V trimming: 5 bases; J trimming: 3 bases; junction bases outside the gene matches: 8. The CDR3: CASSTETGVDTEAFF. The CDR3 region has the DNA TGTGCCAGCAGCACCGAGACAGGGGTGGACACTGAAGCTTTCTTT.

This clonotype was recorded many times. V and J are TRBV29-1 and TRBJ2-7, with D maybe TRBD1 (5 bases). The CDR3 spans 13 residues. V was clipped by 5 bases and J by 0 bases, with 11 bases between them. In germline, CDR1 is SQVTM, CDR2 ANQGSEA. The CDR3 sequence is CSVRSQDSYEQYF. CDR3 coding DNA: TGCAGCGTTAGGTCACAGGACTCCTACGAGCAGTACTTC.

This clonotype was seen a few times. This chain uses TRBV7-3 with TRBJ1-1, with a possible D match to TRBD1 (6 bases). The ends were cut back, 6 bases at V and 1 base at J, with 9 bases in the middle. This CDR3 spans 13 amino acids. Germline values: CDR1 SGHTA, CDR2 FQGTGA. CDR3: CASRKTGNTEAFF. The CDR3 region has the DNA TGTGCCAGCAGGAAGACAGGGAACACTGAAGCTTTCTTT.

The chain carries TRBV5-1 and TRBJ1-2, with D perhaps matching TRBD1 (5 bases). The V end lost 3 bases, the J end lost 4 bases, and 10 bases lay between the germline ends. From germline, CDR1 is SGHRS and CDR2 YFSETQ. This CDR3 contains 13 residues. The CDR3 region is CASSSGTFYGYTF. CDR3 DNA sequence: TGCGCCAGCAGCTCCGGGACCTTCTATGGCTACACCTTC.

The genes are TRBV27 and TRBJ2-1; D call uncertain. Trimming removed 5 bases at V and 0 bases at J, with 8 bases between. The CDR3 is made up of 14 amino acids. CDR1 is MNHEY, CDR2 SMNVEV, per germline (reference sequence). Written as DNA, the CDR3 is TGTGCCAGCAGTCCTGGGGTCTCCTACAATGAGCAGTTCTTC. Translation gives CASSPGVSYNEQFF.

The rearrangement links TRBV7-9 to TRBJ2-1; 9 bases line up with TRBD1. The V gene's germline CDR1 is SEHNR and CDR2 FQNEAQ (reference sequence). With 5 bases clipped from V and 4 bases from J, the junction kept 9 bases outside the gene matches. The CDR3 is made up of 16 amino acids. The CDR3 DNA sequence: TGTGCCAGCAGCACCCAACAGGGGGCACTATACAATGAGCAGTTCTTC. Amino acids: CASSTQQGALYNEQFF.

This clonotype has only a few counts. The gene calls are TRBV4-2 and TRBJ1-2; unclear D gene. V was pared by 0 bases and J by 7 bases, with 3 bases between. CDR1 is LGHNA and CDR2 is YNFKEQ in the germline V gene. This CDR3 spans 11 amino acids. The CDR3 protein is CASSQDFGYTF. CDR3 bases: TGTGCCAGCAGCCAAGATTTTGGCTACACCTTC.

Written as DNA, the CDR3 is TGCGCCAGCAGCCAAGATCGTCCTAGTTTTAATGAGCAGTTCTTC. Translating gives CASSQDRPSFNEQFF. The chain is built from TRBV4-1 and TRBJ2-1, with D unclear. The CDR3 is 15 amino acids. V lost 0 bases and J 7 bases, leaving 13 bases between the germline ends. Germline V CDR1 and CDR2: MGHRA, YSYEKL.

This sequence joins TRBV7-2 and TRBJ1-1, with D tentatively TRBD1 (5 bases). This CDR3 has 16 amino acids. V was cut by 2 bases and J by 1 base, with 14 bases left in between. From germline, CDR1 is SGHTA and CDR2 FQGNSA. The CDR3 loop is CASSLRAIGGNTEAFF. The CDR3 DNA sequence: TGTGCCAGCAGCTTAAGGGCCATTGGGGGGAACACTGAAGCTTTCTTT.

This clonotype has just a few counts. This rearrangement joins TRBV11-2 to TRBJ1-5; no firm D call. V lost 1 base and J 2 bases, leaving 9 bases between the germline ends. The CDR3 runs 15 residues. Looked up from germline, CDR1 is SGHAT and CDR2 is FQNNGV. CDR3 DNA sequence: TGTGCCAGCAGCTTAGGGTGGGAGGGCAATCAGCCCCAGCATTTT. Protein sequence: CASSLGWEGNQPQHF. The whole variable domain, remainder taken from reference TRBV11-2 and TRBJ1-5, is EAGVAQSPRYKIIEKRQSVAFWCNPISGHATLYWYQQILGQGPKLLIQFQNNGVVDDSQLPKDRFSAERLKGVDSTLKIQPAKLEDSAVYLCASSLGWEGNQPQHFGDGTRLSIL.

In this sample, this clonotype turned up a few times. The rearrangement uses TRBV4-1 and TRBJ2-7, with a weak D call TRBD1 (5 bases). Germline assignment: CDR1 MGHRA and CDR2 YSYEKL. Between the trimmed V and J ends, which lost 0 bases and 6 bases, there was a span of 21 bases. This CDR3 has 17 residues. CDR3 loop: CASSQDNSAANQGEQYF. CDR3 bases: TGCGCCAGCAGCCAAGATAACTCAGCCGCAAACCAGGGCGAGCAGTACTTC.

This clonotype was seen ten or more times. J is TRBJ2-1 and V is TRBV12-3 or TRBV12-4, with D possibly matching TRBD2 (6 bases). This CDR3 has 15 residues. Trimming left V 3 bases short and J 10 bases short, with 19 bases between. As DNA, the CDR3 is TGTGCCAGCAGTTTTGGGGCGGGAAGCTCTACCGAGCAGTTCTTC. Its protein product is CASSFGAGSSTEQFF.